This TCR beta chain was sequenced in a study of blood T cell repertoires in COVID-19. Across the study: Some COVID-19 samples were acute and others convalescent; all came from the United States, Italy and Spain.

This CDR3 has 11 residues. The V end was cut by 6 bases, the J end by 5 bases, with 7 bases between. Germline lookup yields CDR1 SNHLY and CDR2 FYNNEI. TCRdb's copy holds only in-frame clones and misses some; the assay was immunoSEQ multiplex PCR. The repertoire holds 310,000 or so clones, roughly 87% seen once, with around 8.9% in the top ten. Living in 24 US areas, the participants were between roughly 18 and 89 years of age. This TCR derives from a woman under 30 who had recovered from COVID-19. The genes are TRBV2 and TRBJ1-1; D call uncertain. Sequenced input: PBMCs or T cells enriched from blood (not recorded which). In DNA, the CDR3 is TGTGCCAGCAGCAACATTACTGAAGCTTTCTTT. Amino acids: CASSNITEAFF.